This T cell receptor (beta chain) was found in a study of blood T cell repertoires in COVID-19. TCRdb's table, derived via immunoSEQ multiplex PCR, lists solely in-frame clones and lacks some. The data hold over 85,000 clones, with roughly 88% observed a single time. The sequence came from a human donor in a cohort sampled during active COVID-19. The sequencing sample was made of peripheral blood.

The CDR3 region has the DNA TGTGCCAGTGAGCGGGGAGAGCGGGCTGGGGCCAACGTCCTGACTTTC. Protein sequence: CASERGERAGANVLTF. The chain is built from TRBV19 and TRBJ2-6, with 7 positions matching TRBD2. CDR3 length equals 16 residues. The V and J ends lost 8 bases and 2 bases, in that order; junction bases with no gene match: 9. CDR1 is LNHDA, CDR2 SQIVND, per germline (reference sequence).